The rows below give T cell receptor beta chains drawn from one sample of a study of PD-1 blockade in classical Hodgkin lymphoma. Clones were sequenced by immunoSEQ multiplex PCR, and TCRdb holds only the in-frame ones, with some missing. The sample yields fewer than 50,000 clones, about nine tenths seen once. The specimen was peripheral blood mononuclear cells (PBMCs), collected at baseline. These receptors were collected from a human donor with classical Hodgkin lymphoma. Both conserved end residues are part of each CDR3. A D gene is named only where the DNA matches it firmly. Clone size, where shown, is once, few, many, or a class for clones that have expanded.

D	size	J	V	CDR3	DNA
.	.	TRBJ2-7	TRBV5-1	CASSLIGSGAYEQYF	TGCGCCAGCAGCTTGATTGGATCGGGGGCTTACGAGCAGTACTTC
TRBD1	.	TRBJ1-1	TRBV5-1	CASRWGQEPNTEAFF	TGCGCCAGCAGATGGGGACAGGAACCGAACACTGAAGCTTTCTTT
.	.	TRBJ2-3	TRBV28	CAITTGPPSTDTQYF	TGTGCCATAACAACAGGACCCCCGAGCACAGATACGCAGTATTTT
.	.	TRBJ2-2	TRBV27	CASSWGGGIGELFF	TGTGCCAGCAGTTGGGGGGGCGGCATCGGGGAGCTGTTTTTT
.	.	TRBJ1-6	TRBV27	CASSLYTGSIESPLHF	TGTGCCAGCAGTTTATATACAGGGAGTATTGAATCACCCCTCCACTTT
TRBD1	.	TRBJ1-5	TRBV9	CASSVGTGVYSNQPQHF	TGTGCCAGCAGCGTTGGGACAGGGGTCTATAGCAATCAGCCCCAGCATTTT
TRBD2	.	TRBJ2-7	TRBV28	CASRTGLAESIYEQYF	TGTGCCAGCAGGACGGGACTAGCGGAAAGTATTTACGAGCAGTACTTC
.	once	TRBJ2-7	TRBV11-3	CASSMAGSYEQYF	TGTGCCAGCAGCATGGCAGGCTCCTACGAGCAGTACTTC
.	.	TRBJ2-7	TRBV11-3	CASSLDWRSEQYF	TGTGCCAGCAGCTTAGATTGGAGGTCCGAGCAGTACTTC
TRBD2	.	TRBJ2-7	TRBV9	CASSVDGSGAAYEQYF	TGTGCCAGCAGCGTAGATGGTAGCGGGGCAGCCTACGAGCAGTACTTC
TRBD2	.	TRBJ2-3	TRBV5-1	CASSSGARPYF	TGCGCCAGCAGCAGCGGGGCCCGACCGTATTTT
TRBD1	.	TRBJ2-3	TRBV5-1	CASSFAGTGGADTQYF	TGCGCCAGCAGCTTCGCCGGGACAGGGGGCGCAGATACGCAGTATTTT
TRBD2	.	TRBJ2-3	TRBV9	CASSPGLAGVRDTQYF	TGTGCCAGCAGTCCGGGACTAGCGGGGGTTCGTGATACGCAGTATTTT
.	.	TRBJ2-1	TRBV6-1	CASSVVRGREQFF	TGTGCCAGCAGTGTTGTCAGGGGACGTGAGCAGTTCTTC
.	.	TRBJ2-7	TRBV11-2	CASSLVGIGAGGDEQYF	TGTGCCAGCAGCTTAGTCGGGATAGGGGCGGGTGGCGACGAGCAGTACTTC
.	.	TRBJ1-5	TRBV18	CASSPDSGVQPQHF	TGTGCCAGCTCACCGGACTCAGGGGTACAGCCCCAGCATTTT
TRBD1	few	TRBJ1-2	TRBV19	CASRTGWEEGFGYTF	TGTGCCAGTCGGACAGGGTGGGAAGAAGGTTTTGGCTACACCTTC
TRBD1	.	TRBJ2-7	TRBV6-5	CASSYSGTGFYEQYF	TGTGCCAGCAGTTACTCTGGGACAGGCTTCTACGAGCAGTACTTC
.	medium-sized	TRBJ2-1	TRBV18	CASSPNRLGWDEQFF	TGTGCCAGCTCACCAAATCGACTAGGGTGGGATGAGCAGTTCTTC
.	.	TRBJ1-4	TRBV5-1	CASSLDLRGAISNEKLFF	TGCGCCAGCAGCTTGGATTTGCGGGGGGCAATCTCTAATGAAAAACTGTTTTTT
.	.	TRBJ1-1	TRBV19	CASSRAQTLNTEAFF	TGTGCCAGTAGTCGGGCCCAGACCCTGAACACTGAAGCTTTCTTT
TRBD1	.	TRBJ2-1	TRBV14	CASSQDRGRFDEQFF	TGTGCCAGCAGCCAAGACAGGGGGCGCTTCGATGAGCAGTTCTTC
.	.	TRBJ1-3	TRBV5-4	CASSGLGDGNTIYF	TGTGCCAGCAGTGGGCTAGGGGACGGAAACACCATATATTTT
.	.	TRBJ1-2	TRBV29-1	CSAGGDYGYTF	TGCAGCGCTGGTGGGGACTATGGCTACACCTTC
.	.	TRBJ2-3	TRBV27	CASSSQGGTQYF	TGTGCCAGCAGTTCACAGGGTGGAACGCAGTATTTT
.	once	TRBJ1-4	TRBV7-9	CASGGDATNEKLFF	TGTGCCAGTGGGGGGGATGCAACTAATGAAAAACTGTTTTTT
TRBD1	.	TRBJ2-2	TRBV5-1	CASSSMTGRTGELFF	TGCGCCAGCAGCTCAATGACAGGGCGGACCGGGGAGCTGTTTTTT
.	.	TRBJ2-1	TRBV10-3	CAISESKRLINEQFF	TGTGCCATCAGTGAGTCGAAGAGACTAATCAATGAGCAGTTCTTC
.	once	TRBJ1-2	TRBV19	CASRRTETNYGYTF	TGTGCCAGTAGGAGGACAGAAACTAACTATGGCTACACCTTC
.	.	TRBJ2-1	TRBV12-5	CASADRPDSYNEQFF	TGTGCTAGTGCGGATAGACCTGACTCCTACAATGAGCAGTTCTTC
TRBD2	.	TRBJ2-3	TRBV4-2	CASSQESPAGGPTDTQYF	TGTGCCAGCAGCCAAGAAAGCCCAGCGGGAGGGCCCACAGATACGCAGTATTTT
.	.	TRBJ1-4	TRBV7-2	CASSLSASGGEKLFF	TGTGCCAGCAGCTTATCGGCGTCGGGAGGGGAAAAACTGTTTTTT
.	.	TRBJ2-7	TRBV10-3	CAISEGENEQYF	TGTGCCATCAGTGAAGGAGAGAACGAGCAGTACTTC
.	.	TRBJ2-7	TRBV5-1	CASGPGGGRYEQYF	TGCGCCAGCGGTCCAGGGGGGGGACGCTACGAGCAGTACTTC
TRBD1	.	TRBJ1-1	TRBV28	CASSGDRGRAEAFF	TGTGCCAGCAGTGGCGACAGGGGGCGGGCTGAAGCTTTCTTT
.	.	TRBJ1-6	TRBV19	CASTEGGSSPLHF	TGTGCCAGTACCGAGGGGGGCAGCTCACCCCTCCACTTT
.	.	TRBJ1-2	TRBV23-1	CASRDSVIYGYTF	TGCGCCAGCAGGGACAGCGTAATCTATGGCTACACCTTC
.	.	TRBJ1-2	TRBV19	CATGGRLSDYGYTF	TGTGCCACCGGCGGGCGGCTGTCGGACTATGGCTACACCTTC
TRBD1	once	TRBJ1-1	TRBV5-1	CASSSGQGWNTEAFF	TGCGCCAGCAGCTCGGGACAGGGGTGGAACACTGAAGCTTTCTTT
TRBD1	.	TRBJ2-2	TRBV6-6	CASSYSRQGAIGELFF	TGTGCCAGCAGTTACTCGAGACAGGGGGCTATCGGGGAGCTGTTTTTT
TRBD2	.	TRBJ2-3	TRBV4-2	CASSHPGTSGTDTQYF	TGTGCCAGCAGCCACCCTGGGACTAGCGGAACAGATACGCAGTATTTT
.	.	TRBJ1-1	TRBV29-1	CSGAWALSPEAFF	TGCAGCGGGGCCTGGGCCCTATCCCCTGAAGCTTTCTTT
.	once	TRBJ1-1	TRBV5-1	CASSLALTGRLNTEAFF	TGCGCCAGCAGCTTGGCGCTGACAGGAAGGTTGAACACTGAAGCTTTCTTT
TRBD1	few	TRBJ1-5	TRBV9	CASSVSAQGDQPQHF	TGTGCCAGCAGCGTTTCGGCCCAGGGGGATCAGCCCCAGCATTTT